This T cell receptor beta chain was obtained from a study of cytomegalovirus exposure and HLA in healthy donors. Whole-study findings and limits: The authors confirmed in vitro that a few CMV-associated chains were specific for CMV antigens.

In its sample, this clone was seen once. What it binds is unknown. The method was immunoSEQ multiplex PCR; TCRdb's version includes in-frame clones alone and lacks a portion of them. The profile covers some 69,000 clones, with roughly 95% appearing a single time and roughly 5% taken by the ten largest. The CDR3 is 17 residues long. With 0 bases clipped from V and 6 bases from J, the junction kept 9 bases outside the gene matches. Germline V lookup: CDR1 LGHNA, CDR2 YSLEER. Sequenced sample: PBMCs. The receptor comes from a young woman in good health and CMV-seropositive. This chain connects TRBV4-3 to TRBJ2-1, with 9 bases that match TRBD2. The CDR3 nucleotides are TGCGCCAGCAGCCAAGATCTCCTAGCGGGGAGGGGCAATGAGCAGTTCTTC. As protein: CASSQDLLAGRGNEQFF.